This T cell receptor (beta chain) was profiled in a study of T-cell memory formation after mild COVID-19. The CDR3 is 14 amino acids. Trimming stripped 3 bases from V and 0 bases from J, with 9 bases between. CDR1 and CDR2 (germline): LNHDA, SQIVND (reference sequence). TCRdb reanalysed the 5' RACE reads using MiXCR and keeps one entry per CDR3 protein. The table has some 300,000 distinct CDR3 sequences, roughly 20% seen once; the top ten hold over 20%. Sequencing used PBMCs or a T cell subset sorted from them (not recorded which). This receptor was identified in a man between 18 and 29 years old who had mild COVID-19 (a few samples of this study predate the infection). Cell type and time point are not known. The genes are TRBV19 and TRBJ2-7, with D possibly being TRBD2 (6 bases). The CDR3 DNA reads as TGTGCCAGTAGTATCGCGGGAAGCTCCTACGAGCAGTACTTC. It is translated as CASSIAGSSYEQYF.